The 21 T cell receptor delta chains reported below all come from one sample, sequenced in a study of gamma-delta chains in newborns, infants, children. TCRdb redid the clone calls on the reads with CATT. This sample yields just under 2,500 delta-chain clones, of which around a tenth are seen a single time; around 15% belongs to the top ten. The sequenced material came from blood. These receptors came from a child who was a newborn, infant or young child, either healthy, febrile or measles-vaccinated (not recorded which).

Only a few counts were recorded for this clone. Since a far larger clone is one base different, this is likely a read error. Other DNA sequences from this sample encode an identical CDR3 as well. This rearrangement joins TRDV2 to TRDJ1; the D gene is possibly TRDD2 (6 bases). The CDR3 runs 16 residues. Germline CDR1 is GEAIGNYY and CDR2 is EKD. With 5 bases removed from V and 0 bases from J, the gap between germline ends came to 18 bases. CDR3 residues: CACVRRPPTYTDKLIF. CDR3 bases: TGTGCCTGTGTGAGGCGACCTCCTACGTACACCGATAAACTCATCTTT.

Sample share makes this clone medium-sized. The V call is TRDV2, the J call TRDJ3; 10 bases map to TRDD3. This CDR3 spans 21 amino acids. Germline loops: CDR1 GEAIGNYY, CDR2 EKD. Trimming took 0 bases from V and 0 from J; bases not matched to a gene: 10. The CDR3: CACDTVLGDPLSSWDTRQMFF. Here the CDR3 DNA reads TGTGCCTGTGACACCGTACTGGGGGATCCGCTAAGCTCCTGGGACACCCGACAGATGTTTTTC.

Judged by abundance, this clone is large. The V and J genes are TRDV2 and TRDJ3; D may be TRDD3 (6 bases). This CDR3 region has 19 residues. Trimming removed 1 base at V and 0 bases at J, with 15 bases between. Per the germline V gene, CDR1 is GEAIGNYY and CDR2 is EKD. The CDR3 region is CACDTVGGPSSWDTRQMFF. The CDR3 nucleotides read TGTGCCTGTGACACGGTGGGGGGCCCAAGCTCCTGGGACACCCGACAGATGTTTTTC.

The chain couples TRDV2 to TRDJ1; 8 bases are shared with TRDD3. Germline CDR1 is GEAIGNYY and CDR2 is EKD. Trimming took 8 bases from V and 4 from J; bases not matched to a gene: 5. The CDR3 spans 12 residues. In DNA, the CDR3 is TGTGCCTCTTTCCTGGGGGACGATAAACTCATCTTT. Amino acids: CASFLGDDKLIF.

In this sample, this clone is large. The chain carries TRDV2 and TRDJ2; 11 bases fit TRDD3. This CDR3 has 16 amino acids. V was pared by 2 bases and J by 0 bases, with 1 base of the junction left unmatched. CDR1 and CDR2 (germline): GEAIGNYY, EKD. The CDR3 is CACDILGDTLTAQLFF. DNA of the CDR3: TGTGCCTGTGACATACTGGGGGATACTTTGACAGCACAACTCTTCTTT.

The table lists this clone with a few counts. The TCRdb protein, from a much larger clone, departs from this DNA's translation at residue 5, likely by read error; the protein shown derives from the DNA. V is TRDV2 and J is TRDJ2; TRDD3 matches 9 bases. Trimming took 1 base from V and 7 from J; bases not matched to a gene: 6. CDR3 length: 15 residues. Germline CDR1 and CDR2: GEAIGNYY and EKD. The CDR3 sequence is CACDTLGDVKAQLFF. Written as DNA, the CDR3 is TGTGCCTGTGACACTCTGGGGGATGTTAAAGCACAACTCTTCTTT.

This clone is large (0.1 to 1%) by share. The rearrangement uses TRDV2 and TRDJ3; 9 nucleotides match TRDD3. The CDR3 contains 17 residues. Germline assignment: CDR1 GEAIGNYY and CDR2 EKD. V dropped 0 bases and J dropped 2; count of bases not matched to a gene: 1. Here the CDR3 reads CACDTVGDTWDTRQMFF. The CDR3 coding sequence is TGTGCCTGTGACACCGTGGGGGATACCTGGGACACCCGACAGATGTTTTTC.

By frequency in the sample, this clone is medium-sized. This rearrangement joins TRDV2 to TRDJ3; 10 bases are a match to TRDD3. With V trimmed by 2 bases and J by 0 bases, 3 bases remained unmatched. Germline V CDR1 and CDR2: GEAIGNYY, EKD. There are 18 residues in the CDR3. The chain's CDR3 is CACDKLGDSSWDTRQMFF. CDR3 nucleotide sequence: TGTGCCTGTGACAAGCTGGGGGATAGCTCCTGGGACACCCGACAGATGTTTTTC.

The chain joins TRDV1 to TRDJ1; 8 bases are a match to TRDD3. V shed 0 bases and J 1 base; nucleotides not matched to a gene: 19. Germline CDR1 reads TSWWSYY; CDR2 reads QGS. There are 21 residues in the CDR3. In DNA, the CDR3 is TGTGCTCTTGGGGAACTGTACAGGGCCCCCTTGGTGGGGGATCGCACCGATAAACTCATCTTT. Its translation: CALGELYRAPLVGDRTDKLIF.

This clone was counted a few times. A far larger clone is one base from this, pointing to a likely read error. Other DNA sequences in this sample translate to the same CDR3. The chain joins TRDV2 to TRDJ1, with 7 nucleotides matching TRDD3. The CDR3 spans 14 residues. Germline V gene lookup returns CDR1 GEAIGNYY and CDR2 EKD. The CDR3 sequence: CACDTVGYTDKLIF. The DNA for the CDR3 is TGTGCCTGTGACACCGTGGGATACACCGATAAACTTATCTTT.

This chain links TRDV1 with TRDJ1, with 9 positions matching TRDD3. V gave up 5 bases and J gave up 0 bases; unmatched junction bases: 10. The CDR3 contains 17 residues. Germline V lookup: CDR1 TSWWSYY, CDR2 QGS. CDR3 amino acids: CALGQGRGGYYTDKLIF. Written as DNA, the CDR3 is TGTGCTCTTGGGCAAGGACGAGGGGGATACTACACCGATAAACTCATCTTT.

For this clone: TCRdb assigns this DNA the protein of a much larger clone, which departs from its translation at residue 5; this likely reflects a read error, and the protein shown comes from translating the DNA. V gene TRDV2 combines with J gene TRDJ3; D unresolved. Germline assignment: CDR1 GEAIGNYY and CDR2 EKD. This CDR3 has 18 amino acids. With 3 bases removed from V and 0 bases from J, the gap between germline ends came to 14 bases. The chain's CDR3 is CACDAVGSSSWDTRQMFF. CDR3 nucleotides: TGTGCCTGTGACGCCGTCGGATCAAGCTCCTGGGACACCCGACAGATGTTTTTC.

This clone counts as medium-sized. This chain connects TRDV2 to TRDJ3; tentatively, D is TRDD3 (6 bases). CDR1 GEAIGNYY and CDR2 EKD come from the germline V gene. Trimming stripped 0 bases from V and 0 bases from J, with 8 bases between. The CDR3 consists of 17 residues. Here the CDR3 DNA reads TGTGCCTGTGACACCTGGGGGCCCTCCTGGGACACCCGACAGATGTTTTTC. It is translated as CACDTWGPSWDTRQMFF.

Concerning this clone: The protein TCRdb lists belongs to a much larger clone and differs from this DNA's translation at residues 5 and 14, which points to a read error; the protein shown is made from the DNA. This chain joins TRDV2 and TRDJ3; 9 bases map to TRDD3. Germline V gene lookup returns CDR1 GEAIGNYY and CDR2 EKD. This CDR3 is 19 amino acids long. CDR3 amino acids: CACDSWGIPSSWDARQMFF. CDR3 bases: TGTGCCTGTGACTCCTGGGGGATCCCCAGCTCCTGGGACGCCCGACAGATGTTTTTC.

The chain combines TRDV1 with TRDJ1; 9 bases align to TRDD3. Germline values: CDR1 TSWWSYY, CDR2 QGS. The CDR3 is 19 residues long. The V and J ends lost 0 bases and 0 bases, in that order; junction bases with no gene match: 11. CDR3 residues: CALGELEVPYWGNTDKLIF. In DNA form, the CDR3 reads TGTGCTCTTGGGGAACTTGAAGTACCGTACTGGGGGAACACCGATAAACTCATCTTT.

There are a few counts of this clone. The chain joins TRDV2 to TRDJ3; TRDD3 agrees at 7 bases. CDR1 and CDR2 from the germline V gene are GEAIGNYY and EKD. V was pared by 9 bases and J by 0 bases, with 13 bases of the junction left unmatched. The CDR3 is made up of 18 amino acids. CDR3 protein: CATVLGGPSSWDTRQMFF. For the CDR3, the DNA is TGTGCCACCGTCCTGGGGGGGCCTAGCTCCTGGGACACCCGACAGATGTTTTTC.

Concerning this clone itself: TCRdb gives a protein that differs at residue 4 from what the DNA encodes, so the protein here is translated from the DNA. The chain combines TRDV2 with TRDJ2; perhaps TRDD3 as D (6 bases). The CDR3 is 13 amino acids. Germline lookup yields CDR1 GEAIGNYY and CDR2 EKD. Between the trimmed V and J ends, which lost 5 bases and 4 bases, there was a span of 10 bases. The chain's CDR3 is CACASWGTAQLFF. The CDR3 nucleotides read TGTGCCTGTGCCTCCTGGGGGACAGCACAACTCTTCTTT.

On this clone: At one end, the junction sequence differs from germline, possibly due to a read error. The same CDR3 arises from other DNA sequences in this sample as well. The chain is built from TRDV2 and TRDJ2; 9 bases align to TRDD3. The CDR3 sequence is 12 residues long. Germline loops: CDR1 GEAIGNYY, CDR2 EKD. The CDR3 nucleotides are TGTGCCACCTGGGGGATGACCGCACAACTCTTCTTT. It encodes CATWGMTAQLFF.

This clone ranks as medium-sized. Different DNA sequences within this sample yield the same CDR3. This chain links TRDV1 with TRDJ1; 12 bases align to TRDD3. The CDR3 totals 22 residues. V gave up 4 bases and J gave up 2 bases; unmatched junction bases: 23. Germline CDR1 TSWWSYY, CDR2 QGS. CDR3 nucleotides: TGTGCTCTTGGGGGCCCGCTGCTTCCCCTACTGGGGGATACCTCTCCGACCGATAAACTCATCTTT. It translates to CALGGPLLPLLGDTSPTDKLIF.

The chain has TRDV2 and TRDJ3, with 8 bases identical to TRDD3. J lost 0 bases, V lost 9 bases, and 9 bases had no gene match. This CDR3 is 17 amino acids long. The germline gives CDR1 GEAIGNYY, CDR2 EKD. In nucleotides, the CDR3 is TGTGCCACCGTGGCTGGGGGAATCTCCTGGGACACCCGACAGATGTTTTTC. Protein product: CATVAGGISWDTRQMFF.

The V gene is TRDV2, the J gene TRDJ1; 13 bases agree with TRDD3. V shed 9 bases and J 11 bases; nucleotides not matched to a gene: 11. Germline V gene lookup returns CDR1 GEAIGNYY and CDR2 EKD. The CDR3 has 13 amino acids. The CDR3 coding sequence is TGTGCCACAGGACTGGGGGATACGGTGGGGCTCATCTTT. Protein sequence: CATGLGDTVGLIF.